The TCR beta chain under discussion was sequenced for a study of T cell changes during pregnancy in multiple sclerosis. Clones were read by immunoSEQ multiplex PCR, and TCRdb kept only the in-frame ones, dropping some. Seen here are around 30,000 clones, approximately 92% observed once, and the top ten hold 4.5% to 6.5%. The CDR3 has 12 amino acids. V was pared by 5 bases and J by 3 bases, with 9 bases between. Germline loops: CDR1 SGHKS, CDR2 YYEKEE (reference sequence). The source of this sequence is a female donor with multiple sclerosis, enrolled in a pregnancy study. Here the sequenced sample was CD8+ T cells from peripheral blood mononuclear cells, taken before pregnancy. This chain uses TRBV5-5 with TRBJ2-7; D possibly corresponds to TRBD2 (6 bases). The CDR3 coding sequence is TGTGCCAGCAGTTCGGGAGACTACGAGCAGTACTTC. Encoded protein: CASSSGDYEQYF.